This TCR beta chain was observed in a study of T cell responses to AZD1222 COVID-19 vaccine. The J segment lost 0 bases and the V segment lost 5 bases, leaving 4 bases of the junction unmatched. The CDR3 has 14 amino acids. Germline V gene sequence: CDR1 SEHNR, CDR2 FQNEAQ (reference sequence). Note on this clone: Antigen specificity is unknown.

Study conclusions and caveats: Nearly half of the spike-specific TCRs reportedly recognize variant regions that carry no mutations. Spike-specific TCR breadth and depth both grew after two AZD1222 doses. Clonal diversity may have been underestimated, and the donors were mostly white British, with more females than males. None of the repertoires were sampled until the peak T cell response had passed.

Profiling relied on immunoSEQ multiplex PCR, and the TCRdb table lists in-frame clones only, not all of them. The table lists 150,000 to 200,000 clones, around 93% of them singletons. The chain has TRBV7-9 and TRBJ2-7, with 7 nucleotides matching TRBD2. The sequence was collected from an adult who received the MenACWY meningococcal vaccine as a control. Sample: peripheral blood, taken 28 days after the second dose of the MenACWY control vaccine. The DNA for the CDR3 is TGTGCCAGCAGCCCAGGCGGGGGCTCCTACGAGCAGTACTTC. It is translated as CASSPGGGSYEQYF.